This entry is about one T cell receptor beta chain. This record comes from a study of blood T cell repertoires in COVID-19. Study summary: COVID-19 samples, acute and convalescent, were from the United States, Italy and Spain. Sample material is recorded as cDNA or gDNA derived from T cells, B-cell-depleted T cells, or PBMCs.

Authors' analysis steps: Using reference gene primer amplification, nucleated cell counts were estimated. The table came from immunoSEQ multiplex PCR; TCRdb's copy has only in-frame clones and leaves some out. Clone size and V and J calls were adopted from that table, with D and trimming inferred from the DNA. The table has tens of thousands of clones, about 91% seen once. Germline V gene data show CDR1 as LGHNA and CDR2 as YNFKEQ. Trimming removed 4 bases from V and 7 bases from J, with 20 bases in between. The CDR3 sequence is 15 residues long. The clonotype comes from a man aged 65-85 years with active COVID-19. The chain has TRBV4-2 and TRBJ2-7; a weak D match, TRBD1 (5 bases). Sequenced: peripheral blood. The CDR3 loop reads CASSRNNLQGSEQYF. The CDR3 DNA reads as TGTGCCAGCAGCCGAAATAACCTCCAGGGTTCGGAGCAGTACTTC.